Described below is a single TCR beta chain sequence and its context. As yet, its antigen is unknown. The data stem from a study of cytomegalovirus exposure and HLA in healthy donors. Study-level information: From about 180 million T cells, an earlier analysis saw roughly 120 million unique TCR beta sequences. Study results and limitations: The study had only CMV serostatus as immune exposure information. In a later analysis, 16,951 TCR beta sequences were associated with HLA alleles at 0.05 false discovery rate.

Researchers ran the PCR with 60 Vbeta and 13 Jbeta primers. Assay: immunoSEQ multiplex PCR; the TCRdb copy retains only in-frame clones and omits some. The table includes some 130,000 clones, 76% detected once. The origin of this receptor is a man aged 35-49 years in good health and CMV-seronegative. Sample: PBMCs.

The CDR3 DNA is TGCGCCAGCAGCTCTTCCGGGACATCCAGCTCCTACAATGAGCAGTTCTTC. Its translation: CASSSSGTSSSYNEQFF. This chain connects TRBV5-1 to TRBJ2-1, with D maybe TRBD1 (6 bases). This CDR3 contains 17 residues. Trimming left V 3 bases short and J 0 bases short, with 16 bases between. CDR1 SGHRS and CDR2 YFSETQ come from the germline V gene. The variable domain in full, with the rest retrieved from reference TRBV5-1 and TRBJ2-1, is KAGVTQTPRYLIKTRGQQVTLSCSPISGHRSVSWYQQTPGQGLQFLFEYFSETQRNKGNFPGRFSGRQFSNSRSEMNVSTLELGDSALYLCASSSSGTSSSYNEQFFGPGTRLTVL.